The subject of this entry is one T cell receptor (beta chain). The germline gives CDR1 MNHEY, CDR2 SMNVEV (reference sequence). V shed 2 bases and J shed 6 bases, with 11 bases lying between them. The CDR3 runs 14 residues. The source of the sample is a study of cytomegalovirus exposure and HLA in healthy donors. TCRdb's copy holds only in-frame clones and misses some; the assay was immunoSEQ multiplex PCR. The sample holds 160,000 or so clones, 85% to 90% seen once. The sample taken for sequencing was PBMCs. The chain employs TRBV27 and TRBJ1-5, with D maybe TRBD1 (5 bases). The clonotype was recovered from a man between 18 and 29 years old in good health and CMV-seronegative. The CDR3 reads CASSLVPGRQPQHF. The CDR3 nucleotides read TGTGCCAGCAGTTTAGTACCAGGGCGTCAGCCCCAGCATTTT.